This T cell receptor (beta chain) emerged from a study of OX40 agonist ivuxolimab in advanced cancers. Autoimmune disease history or systemic immunosuppression excluded patients. Germline trimming cut 5 bases from V and 4 bases from J; bases unmatched to any gene: 7. This CDR3 is built from 15 residues. Germline V lookup: CDR1 SGHTA, CDR2 FQGNSA. TCRdb's copy holds only in-frame clones and misses some; the assay was immunoSEQ multiplex PCR. The sample holds 70,000 or so clones, 80% to 90% seen once. This receptor was identified in an adult with an advanced solid tumor such as melanoma, head and neck, liver or kidney cancer. Material: CD4+ or CD8+ T cells sorted from blood, obtained in a trial of the OX40 agonist ivuxolimab. The chain uses TRBV7-2 and TRBJ1-1; 10 bases fit TRBD1. The CDR3 nucleotides are TGTGCCAGCAGCCTATCGACAGGGGGCTTCACTGAAGCTTTCTTT. Its protein product is CASSLSTGGFTEAFF.